The clone carrying this T cell receptor (beta chain) has a handful of counts. What it recognizes is unknown. Germline CDR1 SGHTA, CDR2 FQGNSA. The CDR3 has 17 residues. V trimming: 3 bases; J trimming: 6 bases; junction bases outside the gene matches: 4. This specimen comes from a study of Tregs in tolerant kidney transplant recipients. Findings of the study overall: This study did not directly address biological reproducibility.

Using immunoSEQ multiplex PCR, the repertoire was profiled, and TCRdb retains in-frame clones only, with some absent. The data contain 90,000 to 130,000 clones, 90% of them seen just once; the ten biggest clones take up 0.3% to 0.4%. This TCR derives from a human donor who received a combined kidney and bone marrow transplant. The rearrangement uses TRBV7-2 and TRBJ2-2; TRBD2 matches 16 bases. The specimen was CD4+ T cells from blood, collected before the transplant. CDR3 DNA: TGTGCCAGCAGCTTTGGGACTAGCGGGGGGGCCGCCGGGGAGCTGTTTTTT. Translation: CASSFGTSGGAAGELFF. The full variable domain, rest sourced from reference TRBV7-2 and TRBJ2-2, is GAGVSQSPSNKVTEKGKDVELRCDPISGHTALYWYRQSLGQGLEFLIYFQGNSAPDKSGLPSDRFSAERTGGSVSTLTIQRTQQEDSAVYLCASSFGTSGGAAGELFFGEGSRLTVL.